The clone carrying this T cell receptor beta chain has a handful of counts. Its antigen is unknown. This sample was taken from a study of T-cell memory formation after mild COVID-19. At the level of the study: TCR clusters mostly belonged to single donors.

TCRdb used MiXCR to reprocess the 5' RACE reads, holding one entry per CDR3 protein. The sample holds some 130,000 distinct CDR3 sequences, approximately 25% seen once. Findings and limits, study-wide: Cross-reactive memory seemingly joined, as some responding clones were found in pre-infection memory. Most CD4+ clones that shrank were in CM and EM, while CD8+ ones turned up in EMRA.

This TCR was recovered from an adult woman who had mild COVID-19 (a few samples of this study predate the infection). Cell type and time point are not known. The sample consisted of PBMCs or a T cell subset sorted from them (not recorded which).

CDR3 loop: CASSQERYEQYF. CDR3 nucleotides: TGTGCCAGCAGCCAAGAGAGGTACGAGCAGTACTTC. The J gene is TRBJ2-7, the V gene TRBV3-1; D gene unclear. Germline V gene lookup returns CDR1 LGHDT and CDR2 YNNKEL (reference sequence). This CDR3 region has 12 residues. Trimming took 0 bases from V and 4 from J, leaving 4 bases between them.